Here is one T cell receptor beta chain with its context. Its antigen remains unidentified. The junction and the germline gene differ at one end; a read error may be behind it. This entry comes from a study of Graves' ophthalmopathy and Graves' hyperthyroidism. Study-wide results and limits: The model's prediction of ophthalmopathy progression had 65% to 71% sensitivity and roughly 77% specificity. The majority of expanded thyroid clonotypes above 0.001 frequency also occurred in blood.

Amplified material comprised TCR beta CDR3 regions derived from RNA transcripts. HTBI-primed first-round RT-PCR preceded second-round multiplex PCR. Each CDR3 protein gets one entry after TCRdb re-called the multiplex PCR reads with MiXCR. The sample has over 11,000 distinct CDR3 sequences, roughly 45% seen once; the top ten hold roughly 50%. Moderate-to-severe activity, CAS at least 3, NOSPECS at least 4 and duration under 3 months characterized donors with ophthalmopathy. Other autoimmune diseases, uncontrolled infections, pregnancy or lactation excluded patients from enrollment. Input material: peripheral blood. This clonotype was obtained from a woman between 25 and 40 years old with Graves' ophthalmopathy.

The CDR3 sequence: CSAMDERKTVDTQYF. In DNA form, the CDR3 reads TGTAGTGCTATGGACGAGAGGAAGACGGTTGATACGCAGTATTTT. The chain couples TRBV20-1 to TRBJ2-3; no firm D call. There are 15 residues in the CDR3. The germline CDR1 and CDR2 sequences are DFQATT and SNEGSKA (reference sequence).